This entry features one TCR beta chain sequence. This sample is drawn from a study of blood T cell repertoires in COVID-19. For the study at large: T cells, B-cell-depleted T cells, or PBMCs provided the cDNA or gDNA that served as material.

Germline V gives CDR1 LGHNA, CDR2 YSLEER. The CDR3 totals 15 residues. The V and J ends lost 0 bases and 6 bases respectively, with 14 bases between them. Per the original data handling: For nucleated cells, counts were estimated from reference gene primer amplification. Sequenced by immunoSEQ multiplex PCR; TCRdb stores in-frame clones only, minus some. The V and J calls and the clone size are those of that table, but D and trimming were determined from the DNA. The table records around 90,000 clones, around four fifths of them present only once. J is TRBJ1-2 and V is TRBV4-3; D may be TRBD1 (6 bases). This receptor was obtained from a woman in her 70s with active or convalescent COVID-19. The sequencing sample was made of peripheral blood. CDR3 DNA: TGCGCCAGCAGCCAAGATAACGGACAGAGTAATGGCTACACCTTC. Translated, it gives CASSQDNGQSNGYTF.